The 10 T cell receptor beta chains below were found in one sample sequenced in a study of blood T cell repertoires in COVID-19. Generated by immunoSEQ multiplex PCR, the TCRdb table keeps only in-frame clones and is missing some. The table has roughly 20,000 clones, 85% to 90% seen once. Sequenced material: peripheral blood. The source is a human donor in a cohort sampled during active COVID-19.

This chain uses TRBV7-8 with TRBJ2-1; perhaps TRBD2 as D (5 bases). This CDR3 has 17 residues. V was clipped by 5 bases and J by 4 bases, with 21 bases between them. Looked up from germline, CDR1 is SGHVS and CDR2 is FQNEAQ. Here the CDR3 reads CASSEGAVGGPYNEQFF. The CDR3 bases are TGTGCCAGCAGCGAAGGAGCGGTTGGCGGACCGTACAATGAGCAGTTCTTC.

The chain couples TRBV7-3 to TRBJ2-3; 9 positions match TRBD2. J lost 5 bases, V lost 5 bases, and 11 bases had no gene match. The CDR3 extends over 16 amino acids. Per the germline V gene, CDR1 is SGHTA and CDR2 is FQGTGA. CDR3 nucleotide sequence: TGTGCCAGCAGCCCGCTAGCGGGAATCAGTATAGATACGCAGTATTTT. This codes for CASSPLAGISIDTQYF.

The chain carries TRBV19 and TRBJ1-5; D gene uncertain. With 2 bases removed from V and 2 bases from J, the gap between germline ends came to 10 bases. The CDR3 contains 15 residues. Looked up from germline, CDR1 is LNHDA and CDR2 is SQIVND (reference sequence). The CDR3 DNA is TGTGCCAGTAGTATAACAGCTATCGGCAATCAGCCCCAGCATTTT. Protein product: CASSITAIGNQPQHF.

This clone was observed a few times. The rearrangement uses TRBV3-1 (or the pseudogene TRBV3-2) and TRBJ2-7; 14 bases are a match to TRBD2. The CDR3 length is 17 residues. Germline trimming cut 0 bases from V and 5 bases from J; bases unmatched to any gene: 6. The germline CDR1 and CDR2 sequences are LGHDT and YNNKEL (reference sequence). The CDR3 sequence: CASSQDATSGRADEQYF. The CDR3 DNA reads as TGTGCCAGCAGCCAAGATGCGACTAGCGGGAGGGCCGACGAGCAGTACTTC.

V is TRBV2 and J is TRBJ1-5, with D possibly TRBD1 on 6 matching bases. Deletions cut 5 bases from V and 4 bases from J, with 15 bases between. CDR1 is SNHLY, CDR2 FYNNEI, per germline. The CDR3 contains 15 residues. The CDR3, as DNA: TGTGCCAGCAGTTTGGGGGCGAGAGGGAATCAGCCCCAGCATTTT. Amino acid sequence: CASSLGARGNQPQHF.

The rearrangement links TRBV5-1 to TRBJ1-5, with D perhaps matching TRBD1 (5 bases). The CDR3 totals 15 residues. CDR1 and CDR2 (germline): SGHRS, YFSETQ. V was trimmed by 4 bases and J by 7 bases, leaving 18 bases between them. CDR3 loop: CASSQGGSGDQPQHF. Here the CDR3 DNA reads TGCGCCAGCAGCCAGGGAGGGTCGGGGGACCAGCCCCAGCATTTT. The whole variable domain, remainder taken from reference TRBV5-1 and TRBJ1-5, is KAGVTQTPRYLIKTRGQQVTLSCSPISGHRSVSWYQQTPGQGLQFLFEYFSETQRNKGNFPGRFSGRQFSNSRSEMNVSTLELGDSALYLCASSQGGSGDQPQHFGDGTRLSIL.

This clone was counted only a few times. J is TRBJ2-7 and V is TRBV7-9; D is unclear. V gave up 4 bases and J gave up 0 bases, with 4 bases separating them. The germline CDR1 and CDR2 sequences are SEHNR and FQNEAQ (reference sequence). This CDR3 has 12 residues. CDR3 sequence: CASSSSSYEQYF. DNA of the CDR3: TGTGCCAGCAGCTCGAGCTCCTACGAGCAGTACTTC.

The chain uses TRBV7-8 and TRBJ2-1, with TRBD2 identical over 12 bases. V was pared by 1 base and J by 9 bases, with 7 bases of the junction left unmatched. CDR1 and CDR2 (germline): SGHVS, FQNEAQ. CDR3 length equals 16 residues. DNA for the CDR3: TGTGCCAGCAGCTTAGGGCTAGCGGGAGGGATGGGTGAGCAGTTCTTC. Protein product: CASSLGLAGGMGEQFF.

J is TRBJ2-5 and V is TRBV27; D perhaps matches TRBD2 (5 bases). This CDR3 is 14 amino acids long. The germline V gene has CDR1 MNHEY and CDR2 SMNVEV (reference sequence). Between the trimmed V and J ends, which lost 4 bases and 5 bases, there was a span of 14 bases. CDR3 bases: TGTGCCAGCAGTTACCGGACGGGGTCGGAGACCCAGTACTTC. Its translation is CASSYRTGSETQYF.

For this clone: Other DNA sequences in the same sample also yield this CDR3. CDR3 protein: CASFPTRASGSNEQFF. CDR3 in DNA: TGCGCCAGCTTCCCAACCCGGGCTAGCGGGAGCAATGAGCAGTTCTTC. The chain recombines TRBV5-1 with TRBJ2-1; 10 nucleotides line up with TRBD2. The J segment lost 6 bases and the V segment lost 7 bases, leaving 13 bases of the junction unmatched. Per germline, CDR1 SGHRS and CDR2 YFSETQ. The CDR3 loop spans 16 amino acids. Full variable domain (outside the CDR3, taken from reference TRBV5-1 and TRBJ2-1): KAGVTQTPRYLIKTRGQQVTLSCSPISGHRSVSWYQQTPGQGLQFLFEYFSETQRNKGNFPGRFSGRQFSNSRSEMNVSTLELGDSALYLCASFPTRASGSNEQFFGPGTRLTVL.